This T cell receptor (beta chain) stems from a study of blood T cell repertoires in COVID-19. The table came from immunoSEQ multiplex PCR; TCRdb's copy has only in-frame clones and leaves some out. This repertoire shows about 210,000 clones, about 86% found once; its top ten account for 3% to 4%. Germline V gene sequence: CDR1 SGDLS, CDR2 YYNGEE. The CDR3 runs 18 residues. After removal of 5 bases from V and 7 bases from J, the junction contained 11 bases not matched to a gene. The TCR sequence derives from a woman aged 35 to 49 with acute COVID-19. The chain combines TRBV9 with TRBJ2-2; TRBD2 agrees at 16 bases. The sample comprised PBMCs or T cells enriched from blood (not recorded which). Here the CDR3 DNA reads TGTGCCAGCAGTTTCCGTGGGACTAGCGGGAGGGCCGGCGGGGAGCTGTTTTTT. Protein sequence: CASSFRGTSGRAGGELFF. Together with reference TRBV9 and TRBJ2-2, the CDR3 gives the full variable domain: DSGVTQTPKHLITATGQRVTLRCSPRSGDLSVYWYQQSLDQGLQFLIQYYNGEERAKGNILERFSAQQFPDLHSELNLSSLELGDSALYFCASSFRGTSGRAGGELFFGEGSRLTVL.